This TCR beta chain was obtained from a study of cytomegalovirus exposure and HLA in healthy donors. In the study overall: The Caucasian-associated ancestry cluster contained about four fifths of the approximately 390 genotyped donors. Study outcomes and limitations: Exclusion as indistinguishable affected some V segments, including TRBV6-2 and TRBV6-3. Previously analyzed data showed that most TCR beta V segments were productive at a frequency of about 87% or about 30%. Cytomegalovirus status, reportedly, was diagnosed with high specificity and sensitivity by the classifier.

The CDR3 runs to 14 residues. The V end was cut by 4 bases, the J end by 3 bases, with 10 bases between. Germline CDR1 and CDR2: MNHEY and SVGAGI. As concerns this clone: Its antigen is not known.

PCR primers comprised 60 Vbeta and 13 Jbeta primers. Generated by immunoSEQ multiplex PCR, the TCRdb table keeps only in-frame clones and is missing some. The table shows about 170,000 clones, with over 70% occurring only once. V and J are TRBV6-5 and TRBJ1-5; maybe TRBD1 (6 bases). Input material: PBMCs. The receptor's source is a boy aged 2 to 10 in good health and CMV-seronegative. The CDR3 sequence is CASSSQGHNQPQHF. The CDR3, as DNA: TGTGCCAGCAGTTCACAGGGTCACAATCAGCCCCAGCATTTT.